This T cell receptor beta chain was identified in a study of T cells expressing NK-cell markers (dated by TCRdb to 2020 to 2021). Broadly, across the study: In sorted CD3+CD56+NKG2C+, CD3+CD56+NKG2C- and CD3+CD56-NKG2C+ T-cell subsets from about 8 donors, TCR beta-chain repertoires were profiled. Randomly selected healthy volunteers, three men and five women, were used as the eight sequenced donors. Sequencing of the libraries produced 2 x 150 bp reads on Illumina HiSeq 2000/2500, MiSeq or NextSeq. Of the eight sequenced donors, seven were found to be HCMV-seropositive and one was found to be HCMV-seronegative. General conclusions and limits of the study: Those dominant clonotypes were again the most abundant among CD3+CD56-NKG2C+ cells in a few donors, at about 25-60.1%. Whether the expanded NKG2C-expressing T cell clones were specific for HCMV antigens was left unclear. In several donors, the dominant CD3+CD56+NKG2C+ clonotypes were found to rank among the top 10 CD8+ clonotypes and to make up roughly 1.0-7.0% of CD8+ T cells.

HCMV serostatus was determined by detecting HCMV-specific IgG in serum with a commercial ELISA kit. Ficoll density gradient centrifugation was used to isolate peripheral blood mononuclear cells from blood. A remark on this clonotype: No antigen is known for it.

Data came from an Illumina HiSeq 2000. 5'RACE template switching, by which a universal primer site and unique molecular identifiers were added, was used to make TCR beta cDNA libraries. cDNA synthesis was primed from the TCR beta constant segment and was followed by two successive PCR amplification steps. Under the source paper's analysis protocol: Reads were demultiplexed and grouped by UMI with MIGEC, and clonotypes were assembled and quantified with MiTCR. To exclude erroneous sequences, only TCR cDNA sequences supported by at least two reads were retained. The tcR package was used for downstream repertoire analysis, and clonotypes were matched across fractions by CDR3 nucleotide sequence plus V segment. VDJmatch was used to annotate antigen specificity against VDJdb, with one amino acid substitution allowed in CDR3. Reads reprocessed by TCRdb are summarized as one entry per CDR3 protein sequence, and DNA is absent. TCRdb, not the authors, supplied the V and J calls. The sample table gives about 190,000 distinct CDR3 sequences. About 19% of the sample is held by the ten biggest clonotypes.

Sequencing was performed on blood T cells: a sorted CD56 or NKG2C T cell subset, CD4+ or CD8+ T cells, or bulk PBMC T cells (not recorded which). The receptor comes from a man aged 18-69 years in good health.

Here the CDR3 is given as CASSEDGVSYEQYF. The chain is made from TRBV7-9 and TRBJ2-7. CDR1 is given as SEHNR and CDR2 as FQNEAQ, both from the germline V gene (reference sequence). Measured from the cysteine to the phenylalanine, the CDR3 is 14 residues long. This entry has no DNA.